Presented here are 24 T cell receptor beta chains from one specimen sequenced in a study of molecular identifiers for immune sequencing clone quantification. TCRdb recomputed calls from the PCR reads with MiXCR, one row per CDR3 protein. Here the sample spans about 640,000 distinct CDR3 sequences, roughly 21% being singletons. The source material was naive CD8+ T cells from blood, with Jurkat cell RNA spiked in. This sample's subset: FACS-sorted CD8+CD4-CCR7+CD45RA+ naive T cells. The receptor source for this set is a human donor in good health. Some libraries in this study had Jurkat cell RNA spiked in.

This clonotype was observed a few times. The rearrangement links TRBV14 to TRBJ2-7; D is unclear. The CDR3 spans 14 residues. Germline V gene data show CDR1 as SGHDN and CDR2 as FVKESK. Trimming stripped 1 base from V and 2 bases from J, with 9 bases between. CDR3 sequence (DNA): TGTGCCAGCAGCCAAGGCTGGGGTCCCTACGAGCAGTACTTC. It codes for CASSQGWGPYEQYF.

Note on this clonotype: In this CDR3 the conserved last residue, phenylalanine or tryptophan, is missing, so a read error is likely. The CDR3 nucleotides read TGTGCCAGCAGCTTAGTTCCCGGACAACAAGAGACCCAGTACCTC. Protein product: CASSLVPGQQETQYL. The chain has TRBV5-3 and TRBJ2-5; tentative D call: TRBD1 (5 bases). TRBV5-3 is labeled an ORF, and its function is uncertain. CDR3 length: 15 residues.

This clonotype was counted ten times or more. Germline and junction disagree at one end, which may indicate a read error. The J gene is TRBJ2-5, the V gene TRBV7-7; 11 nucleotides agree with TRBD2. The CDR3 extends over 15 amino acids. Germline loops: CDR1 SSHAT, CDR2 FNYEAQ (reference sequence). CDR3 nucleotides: TGTGCTAGCAGCCTACTAGCGGGAGTCGCAGAGACCCAGTACTTC. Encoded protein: CASSLLAGVAETQYF.

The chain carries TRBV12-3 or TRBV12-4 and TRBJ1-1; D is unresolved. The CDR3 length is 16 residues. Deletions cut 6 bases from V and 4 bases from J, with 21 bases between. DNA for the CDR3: TGTGCCAGCAGCCAAACCAAGATTGTGGGTTTCACTGAAGCTTTCTTT. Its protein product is CASSQTKIVGFTEAFF.

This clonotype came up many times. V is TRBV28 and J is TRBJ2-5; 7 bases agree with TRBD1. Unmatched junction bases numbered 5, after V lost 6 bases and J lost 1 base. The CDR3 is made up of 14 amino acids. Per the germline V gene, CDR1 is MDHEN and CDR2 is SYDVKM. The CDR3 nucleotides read TGTGCCAGCAGCCCAAGGACAGGCCAAGAGACCCAGTACTTC. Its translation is CASSPRTGQETQYF.

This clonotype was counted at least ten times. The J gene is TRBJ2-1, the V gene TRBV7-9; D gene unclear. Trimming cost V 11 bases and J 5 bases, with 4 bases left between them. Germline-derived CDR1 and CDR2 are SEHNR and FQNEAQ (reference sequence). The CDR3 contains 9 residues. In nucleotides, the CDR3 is TGTGCCGATAACAATGAGCAGTTCTTC. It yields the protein CADNNEQFF.

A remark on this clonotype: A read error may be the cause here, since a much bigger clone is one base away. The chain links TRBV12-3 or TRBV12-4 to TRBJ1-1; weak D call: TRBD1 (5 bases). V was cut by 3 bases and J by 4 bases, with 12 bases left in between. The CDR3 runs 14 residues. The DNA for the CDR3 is TGTGCCAGCAGTTTGGGACCAAGGAGCACTGAAGCTTTCTTT. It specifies CASSLGPRSTEAFF.

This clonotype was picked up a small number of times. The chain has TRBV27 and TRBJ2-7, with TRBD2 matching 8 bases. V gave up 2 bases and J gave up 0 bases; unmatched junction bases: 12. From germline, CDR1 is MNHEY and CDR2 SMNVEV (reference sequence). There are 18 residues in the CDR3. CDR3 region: CASSLRGPGLVYSYEQYF. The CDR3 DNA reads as TGTGCCAGCAGTTTACGCGGGCCGGGACTAGTCTACTCCTACGAGCAGTACTTC.

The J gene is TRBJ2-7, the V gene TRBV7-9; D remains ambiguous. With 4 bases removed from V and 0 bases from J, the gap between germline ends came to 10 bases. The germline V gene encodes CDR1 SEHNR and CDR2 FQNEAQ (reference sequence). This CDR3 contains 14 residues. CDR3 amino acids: CASSSISSSYEQYF. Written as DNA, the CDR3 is TGTGCCAGCAGCTCCATTAGCAGCTCCTACGAGCAGTACTTC.

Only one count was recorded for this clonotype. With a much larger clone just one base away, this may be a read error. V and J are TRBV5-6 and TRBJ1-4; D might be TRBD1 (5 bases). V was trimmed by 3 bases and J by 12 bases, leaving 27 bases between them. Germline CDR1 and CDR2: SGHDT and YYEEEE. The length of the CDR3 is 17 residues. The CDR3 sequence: CASSYRTRVFPGAELFF. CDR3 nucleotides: TGTGCCAGCAGCTACAGGACAAGGGTCTTCCCCGGGGCAGAACTGTTTTTT.

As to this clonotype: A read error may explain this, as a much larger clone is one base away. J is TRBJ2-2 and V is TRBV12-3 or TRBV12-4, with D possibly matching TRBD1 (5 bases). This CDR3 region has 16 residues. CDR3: CASSSPRVGATRELFF. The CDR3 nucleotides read TGTGCCAGCAGTTCCCCACGGGTAGGGGCCACCAGGGAGCTGTTTTTT.

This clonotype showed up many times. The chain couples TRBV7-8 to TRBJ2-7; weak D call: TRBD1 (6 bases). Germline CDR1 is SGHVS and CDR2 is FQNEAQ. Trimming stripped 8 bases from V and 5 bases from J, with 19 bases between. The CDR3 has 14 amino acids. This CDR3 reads CASADKTRGHEQYF. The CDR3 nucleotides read TGTGCCAGCGCGGATAAGACCAGGGGTCACGAGCAGTACTTC.

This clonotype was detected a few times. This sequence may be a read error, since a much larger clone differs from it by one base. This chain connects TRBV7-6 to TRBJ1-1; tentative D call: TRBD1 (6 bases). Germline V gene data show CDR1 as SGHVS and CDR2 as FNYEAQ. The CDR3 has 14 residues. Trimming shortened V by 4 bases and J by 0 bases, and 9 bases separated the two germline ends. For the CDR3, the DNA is TGTGCCAGCAGCTCCTGGACAGTGAACACTGAAGCTTTCTTT. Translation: CASSSWTVNTEAFF.

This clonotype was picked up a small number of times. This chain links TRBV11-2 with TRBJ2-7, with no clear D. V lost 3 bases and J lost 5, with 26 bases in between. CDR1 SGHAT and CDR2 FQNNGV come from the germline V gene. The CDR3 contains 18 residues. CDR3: CASSFGRASGLSRDEQYF. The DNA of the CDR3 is TGTGCCAGCAGCTTCGGCCGCGCATCGGGTCTCTCACGGGACGAGCAGTACTTC.

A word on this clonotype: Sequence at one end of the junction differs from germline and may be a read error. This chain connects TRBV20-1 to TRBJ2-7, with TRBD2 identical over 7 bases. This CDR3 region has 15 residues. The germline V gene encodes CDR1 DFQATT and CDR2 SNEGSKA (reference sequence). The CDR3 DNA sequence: TGCAGCGCTAGAGGACCAGCGGGACTCTCCTACGAGCAGTACTTC. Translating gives CSARGPAGLSYEQYF.

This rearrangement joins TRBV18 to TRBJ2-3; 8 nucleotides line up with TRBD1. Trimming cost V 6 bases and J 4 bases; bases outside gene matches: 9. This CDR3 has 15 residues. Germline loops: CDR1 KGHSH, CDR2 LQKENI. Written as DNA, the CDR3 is TGTGCCAGCTCCTTGACAGGGGATTGGGCAGATACGCAGTATTTT. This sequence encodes CASSLTGDWADTQYF.

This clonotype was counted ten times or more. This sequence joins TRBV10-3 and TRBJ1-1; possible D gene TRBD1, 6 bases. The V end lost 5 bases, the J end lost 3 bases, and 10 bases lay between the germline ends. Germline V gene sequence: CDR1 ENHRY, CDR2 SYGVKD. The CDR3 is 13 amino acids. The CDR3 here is CAISSEGDTEAFF. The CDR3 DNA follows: TGTGCCATCAGTTCTGAGGGGGACACTGAAGCTTTCTTT.

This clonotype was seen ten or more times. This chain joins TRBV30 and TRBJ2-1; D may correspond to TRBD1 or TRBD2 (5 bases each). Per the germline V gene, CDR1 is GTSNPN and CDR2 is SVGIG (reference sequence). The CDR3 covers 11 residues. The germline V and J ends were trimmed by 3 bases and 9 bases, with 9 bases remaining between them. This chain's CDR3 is CAWSPGTEQFF. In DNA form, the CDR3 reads TGTGCCTGGAGCCCCGGGACTGAGCAGTTCTTC.

The CDR3 sequence: CASSPEGGGTSEQYF. In DNA form, the CDR3 reads TGTGCCAGCAGCCCCGAAGGGGGGGGGACGAGCGAGCAGTACTTC. This chain joins TRBV21-1 and TRBJ2-7; the table's D gene call, TRBD1, was not cross checked with the DNA. TRBV21-1 is deemed a pseudogene. The CDR3 contains 15 residues.

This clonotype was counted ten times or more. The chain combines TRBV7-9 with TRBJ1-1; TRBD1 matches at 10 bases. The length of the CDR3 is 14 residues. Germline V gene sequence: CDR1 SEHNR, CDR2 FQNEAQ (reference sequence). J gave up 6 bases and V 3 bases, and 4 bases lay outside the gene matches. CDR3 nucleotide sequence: TGTGCCAGCAGCTTTGGGACAGGGGCCCCTGAAGCTTTCTTT. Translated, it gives CASSFGTGAPEAFF. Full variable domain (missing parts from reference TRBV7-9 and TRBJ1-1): DTGVSQNPRHKITKRGQNVTFRCDPISEHNRLYWYRQTLGQGPEFLTYFQNEAQLEKSRLLSDRFSAERPKGSFSTLEIQRTEQGDSAMYLCASSFGTGAPEAFFGQGTRLTVV.

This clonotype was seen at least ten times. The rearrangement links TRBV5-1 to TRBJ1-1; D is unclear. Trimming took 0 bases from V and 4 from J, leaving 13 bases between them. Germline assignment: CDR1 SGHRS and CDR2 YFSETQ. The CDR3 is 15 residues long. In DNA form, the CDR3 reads TGCGCCAGCAGCTTGGCAATTCCAGGCTCCACTGAAGCTTTCTTT. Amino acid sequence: CASSLAIPGSTEAFF.

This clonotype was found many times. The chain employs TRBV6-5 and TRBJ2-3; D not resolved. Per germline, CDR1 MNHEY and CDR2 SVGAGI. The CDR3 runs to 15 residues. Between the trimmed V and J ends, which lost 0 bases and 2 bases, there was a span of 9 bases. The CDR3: CASSYSLISTDTQYF. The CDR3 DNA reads TGTGCCAGCAGTTACTCGCTGATTTCCACAGATACGCAGTATTTT.

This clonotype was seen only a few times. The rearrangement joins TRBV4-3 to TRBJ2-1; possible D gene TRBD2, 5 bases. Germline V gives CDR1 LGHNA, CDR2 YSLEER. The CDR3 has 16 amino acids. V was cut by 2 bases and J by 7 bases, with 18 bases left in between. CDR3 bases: TGCGCCAGCAGCCAATTCCGAACCGCCGGGGTGAATGAGCAGTTCTTC. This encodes CASSQFRTAGVNEQFF.

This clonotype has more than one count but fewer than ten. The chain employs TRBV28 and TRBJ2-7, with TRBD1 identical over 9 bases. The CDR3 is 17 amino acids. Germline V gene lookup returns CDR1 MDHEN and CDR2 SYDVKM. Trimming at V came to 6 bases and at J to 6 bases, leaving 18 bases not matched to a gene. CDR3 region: CASSPMTGGVGVGEQYF. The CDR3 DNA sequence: TGTGCCAGCAGCCCTATGACAGGGGGTGTTGGGGTAGGCGAGCAGTACTTC.